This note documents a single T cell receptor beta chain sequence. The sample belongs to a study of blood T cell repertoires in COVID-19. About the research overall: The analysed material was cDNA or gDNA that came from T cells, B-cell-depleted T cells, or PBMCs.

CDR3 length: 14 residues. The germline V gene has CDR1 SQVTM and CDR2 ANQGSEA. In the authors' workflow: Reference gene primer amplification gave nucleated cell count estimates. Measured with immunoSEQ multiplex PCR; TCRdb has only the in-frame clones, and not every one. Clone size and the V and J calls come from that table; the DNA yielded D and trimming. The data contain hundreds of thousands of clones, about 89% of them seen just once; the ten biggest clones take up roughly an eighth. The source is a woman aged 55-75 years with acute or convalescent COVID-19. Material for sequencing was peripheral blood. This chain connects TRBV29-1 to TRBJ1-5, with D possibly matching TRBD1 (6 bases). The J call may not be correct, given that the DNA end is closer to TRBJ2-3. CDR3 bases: TGCAGCGTCTATGTGGACAGCGGCAATCAGCCCCAGTATTTT. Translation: CSVYVDSGNQPQYF.